This TCR beta chain is from a study of cytomegalovirus exposure and HLA in healthy donors. CDR3 length: 15 amino acids. Per germline, CDR1 SGHVS and CDR2 FNYEAQ. V lost 0 bases, J lost 3 bases, and 10 bases lay in between. The PCR had 60 Vbeta and 13 Jbeta primers. The method was immunoSEQ multiplex PCR; TCRdb's version includes in-frame clones alone and lacks a portion of them. The sample data list 150,000 or so clones. The rearrangement links TRBV7-6 to TRBJ2-3, with TRBD1 as a possible D gene (5 bases). This clonotype was sampled from a woman between 50 and 59 years old in good health and CMV-seronegative. The sample consisted of PBMCs. CDR3 nucleotides: TGTGCCAGCAGCTTAGCGCAGGGCGCGACAGATACGCAGTATTTT. This translates into CASSLAQGATDTQYF.